One sample yielded the 18 T cell receptor beta chains listed below, sequenced in a study of tumor and adjacent non-tumor tissue in lung cancer. This sample's RNA came from whole unsorted tissue. TCRbeta libraries were built with three rounds of nested PCR, modified from ARM-PCR. TCRdb recomputed calls from the multiplex PCR reads with MiXCR, one row per CDR3 protein. The sample contains 120,000 or so distinct CDR3 sequences, roughly 64% of which appear only once. What was sequenced was lung tumor tissue. The receptor source for this set is a man in his thirties or forties with non-small cell lung cancer.

On this clonotype itself: A read error may account for a junction end that differs from germline. This chain links TRBV6-5 with TRBJ2-1; TRBD1 aligns across 7 bases. The CDR3 has 16 residues. Germline V gene sequence: CDR1 MNHEY, CDR2 SVGAGI. The CDR3 loop is CASSYSHRTGYNEQYF. The CDR3 DNA reads TGTGCCAGCAGTTACAGTCATAGGACAGGCTACAATGAGCAGTATTTC.

The sample holds many counts of this clonotype. The chain joins TRBV5-5 to TRBJ1-3; D not resolved. V dropped 3 bases and J dropped 7 bases, with 14 bases sitting between them. The CDR3 covers 14 residues. Germline V lookup: CDR1 SGHKS, CDR2 YYEKEE (reference sequence). The CDR3: CASSSGFRENTIYF. The CDR3 coding sequence is TGTGCCAGCAGCTCGGGCTTCCGCGAGAACACCATATATTTT. The full variable domain, rest sourced from reference TRBV5-5 and TRBJ1-3, is DAGVTQSPTHLIKTRGQQVTLRCSPISGHKSVSWYQQVLGQGPQFIFQYYEKEERGRGNFPDRFSARQFPNYSSELNVNALLLGDSALYLCASSSGFRENTIYFGEGSWLTVV.

This clonotype was counted ten times or more. The chain has TRBV4-1 and TRBJ2-7; 9 bases are a match to TRBD2. The length of the CDR3 is 15 residues. After removal of 4 bases from V and 2 bases from J, the junction contained 6 bases not matched to a gene. Germline CDR1 and CDR2: MGHRA and YSYEKL. The CDR3 sequence: CASSPSSGAPYEQYF. The CDR3 DNA follows: TGCGCCAGCAGCCCTTCTAGCGGGGCCCCCTACGAGCAGTACTTC.

The table lists this clonotype with many counts. This rearrangement joins TRBV20-1 to TRBJ1-6; D uncertain. The CDR3 has 15 residues. The germline gives CDR1 DFQATT, CDR2 SNEGSKA (reference sequence). Trimming removed 0 bases from V and 1 base from J, with 7 bases in between. CDR3 sequence (DNA): TGCAGTGCTAGAGAGAGGTTGTCCTATAATTCACCCCTCCACTTT. Its protein product is CSARERLSYNSPLHF.

Only one count was recorded for this clonotype. The CDR3 ends on some other residue instead of the conserved phenylalanine or tryptophan, so this is likely a read error. The DNA is omitted, as the CDR3 cannot be located on it reliably, and the CDR3 follows TCRdb's listing. V and J are TRBV6-5 and TRBJ2-2; the table calls TRBD1, which could not be checked here. The CDR3 has 14 residues if both end residues are counted. From germline, CDR1 is MNHEY and CDR2 SVGAGI. CDR3 region: CASRVDRNTGELFS.

This rearrangement joins TRBV5-5 to TRBJ2-7, with TRBD2 matching 7 bases. J lost 3 bases, V lost 3 bases, and 15 bases had no gene match. The germline V gene encodes CDR1 SGHKS and CDR2 YYEKEE (reference sequence). The CDR3 is 17 residues long. CDR3 residues: CASSSNPSSSGVYEQYF. The CDR3 nucleotides are TGTGCCAGCAGCTCCAACCCCTCCTCTAGCGGTGTCTACGAGCAGTACTTC.

As DNA, the CDR3 is TGTGCCAACACCTTGTGGACGGGGGGTGGTGAAAAACTGTTTTTT. Residues: CANTLWTGGGEKLFF. V is TRBV5-6 and J is TRBJ1-4; D perhaps matches TRBD1 (5 bases). V dropped 9 bases and J dropped 7 bases, with 22 bases sitting between them. CDR3 length: 15 amino acids. Germline V gene data show CDR1 as SGHDT and CDR2 as YYEEEE.

About this clonotype: It may be a read error: a sequence one base away is much more abundant. The V call is TRBV20-1, the J call TRBJ2-3; D may be TRBD1 or TRBD2 (5 bases each). Germline CDR1 reads DFQATT; CDR2 reads SNEGSKA (reference sequence). The CDR3 is 15 residues long. This CDR3 reads CNAREGPSRTDTQYF. The CDR3 bases are TGCAATGCTAGAGAGGGACCTTCCCGCACAGATACGCAGTATTTT.

V and J are TRBV5-6 and TRBJ2-1, with D hard to call. CDR3 length: 14 amino acids. V was pared by 6 bases and J by 0 bases, with 10 bases between. CDR1 is SGHDT and CDR2 is YYEEEE in the germline V gene. Here the CDR3 reads CASMCGYSYNEQFF. The CDR3 bases are TGTGCCAGCATGTGCGGATACTCCTACAATGAGCAGTTCTTC. Combining the CDR3 with reference TRBV5-6 and TRBJ2-1 gives the whole variable domain DAGVTQSPTHLIKTRGQQVTLRCSPKSGHDTVSWYQQALGQGPQFIFQYYEEEERQRGNFPDRFSGHQFPNYSSELNVNALLLGDSALYLCASMCGYSYNEQFFGPGTRLTVL.

For this clonotype: Lacking the conserved final phenylalanine or tryptophan, this CDR3 likely reflects a read error. This chain joins TRBV6-1 and TRBJ1-1; the D is unclear. V lost 4 bases and J 3 bases, leaving 12 bases between the germline ends. The CDR3 length is 14 residues. The germline CDR1 and CDR2 sequences are MNHNS and SASEGT. CDR3 DNA sequence: TGTGCCAGCAGTGGAAATCTGTTGTACACTGAAGCTTTCCTT. Its protein is CASSGNLLYTEAFL.

Regarding this clonotype: An end of the junction does not agree with germline; a read error may underlie this. The rearrangement joins TRBV29-1 to TRBJ2-2, with D tentatively TRBD1 or TRBD2 (5 bases each). The CDR3 contains 11 residues. Per the germline V gene, CDR1 is SQVTM and CDR2 is ANQGSEA. CDR3 DNA sequence: TGCAGCGTTCGGGACCTCGGGGAGCTATTTTTT. It specifies CSVRDLGELFF.

Details on this clonotype: Germline and junction disagree at one end, which may indicate a read error. This chain links TRBV12-3 or TRBV12-4 with TRBJ1-4; D perhaps matches TRBD1 (5 bases). The CDR3 is made up of 14 amino acids. CDR3 DNA: TGTGTCAGCACCAAGGCGGGGCATAATGAAAAACTGTTTTTT. This codes for CVSTKAGHNEKLFF.

In this sample, this clonotype turned up a few times. This could be a read error, since a much larger clone is one nucleotide away. This chain joins TRBV6-2 or TRBV6-3 and TRBJ1-5; 7 bases align to TRBD1. This CDR3 is built from 15 residues. Germline-derived CDR1 and CDR2 are MNHEY and SVGEGT. J gave up 3 bases and V 7 bases, and 9 bases lay outside the gene matches. In nucleotides, the CDR3 is TGTGCCAGCACCCTCGGACAGGCCAACAATCAGCCCCAGCATTTT. Translating gives CASTLGQANNQPQHF.

Details on this clonotype: One end of the junction is discordant with germline, which a read error may explain. The chain combines TRBV11-3 with TRBJ2-1; D unclear. Looked up from germline, CDR1 is SGHNT and CDR2 is YENEEA. The CDR3 runs 13 residues. The CDR3 region has the DNA TGTGCCAGCAGTCCCACATCTGGCAATGAGCAGTCCTTC. Translation: CASSPTSGNEQSF.

A remark on this clonotype: Possible read error: a much larger clone is one base away. The rearrangement uses TRBV6-1 and TRBJ2-2; D unresolved. CDR3 size: 16 residues. Trimming removed 6 bases at V and 5 bases at J, with 19 bases between. Germline CDR1 reads MNHNS; CDR2 reads SASEGT. The CDR3 DNA is TGTGCCAGCAGCTCCGACATCTCTTACCCGACCGGGGAGCTGTTTTTT. Amino acid sequence: CASSSDISYPTGELFF.

This CDR3 is CASRDVTEGSGNTIYF. DNA for the CDR3: TGTGCCAGCAGGGACGTGACGGAGGGGAGTGGAAACACCATATATTTT. The chain carries TRBV11-3 and TRBJ1-3; D may be TRBD1 (5 bases). With 6 bases removed from V and 3 bases from J, the gap between germline ends came to 18 bases. The CDR3 contains 16 residues. Germline V gives CDR1 SGHNT, CDR2 YENEEA.

A remark on this clonotype: A much more abundant neighbour one base away suggests this may be a read error. Here the CDR3 reads CSVESTREETQYF. CDR3 bases: TGCAGCGTTGAAAGTACTAGAGAAGAGACCCAGTACTTC. This chain uses TRBV29-1 with TRBJ2-5; possible D gene TRBD2, 5 bases. Looked up from germline, CDR1 is SQVTM and CDR2 is ANQGSEA. The CDR3 runs to 13 residues. The V and J ends lost 2 bases and 3 bases respectively, with 10 bases between them.

As regards this clonotype: One end of the junction varies from germline; a read error may be responsible. The chain uses TRBV11-3 and TRBJ2-3, with D possibly TRBD2 on 6 matching bases. The CDR3 has 15 amino acids. Germline V gives CDR1 SGHNT, CDR2 YENEEA. The CDR3 coding sequence is TGTGCCGGCAGCTTAGAGGGAGGACTCAGAGATACGCAGTATTTT. This codes for CAGSLEGGLRDTQYF.